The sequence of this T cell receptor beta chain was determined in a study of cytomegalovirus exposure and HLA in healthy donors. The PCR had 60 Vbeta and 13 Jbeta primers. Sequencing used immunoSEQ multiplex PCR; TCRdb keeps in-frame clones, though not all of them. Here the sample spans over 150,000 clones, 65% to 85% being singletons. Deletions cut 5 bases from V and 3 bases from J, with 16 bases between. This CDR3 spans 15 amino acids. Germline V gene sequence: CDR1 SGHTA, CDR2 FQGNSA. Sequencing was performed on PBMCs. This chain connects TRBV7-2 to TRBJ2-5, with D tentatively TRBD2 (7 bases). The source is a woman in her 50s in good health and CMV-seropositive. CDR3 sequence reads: CASSNRGGPEETQYF. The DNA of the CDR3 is TGTGCCAGCAGCAATAGGGGGGGGCCAGAAGAGACCCAGTACTTC.